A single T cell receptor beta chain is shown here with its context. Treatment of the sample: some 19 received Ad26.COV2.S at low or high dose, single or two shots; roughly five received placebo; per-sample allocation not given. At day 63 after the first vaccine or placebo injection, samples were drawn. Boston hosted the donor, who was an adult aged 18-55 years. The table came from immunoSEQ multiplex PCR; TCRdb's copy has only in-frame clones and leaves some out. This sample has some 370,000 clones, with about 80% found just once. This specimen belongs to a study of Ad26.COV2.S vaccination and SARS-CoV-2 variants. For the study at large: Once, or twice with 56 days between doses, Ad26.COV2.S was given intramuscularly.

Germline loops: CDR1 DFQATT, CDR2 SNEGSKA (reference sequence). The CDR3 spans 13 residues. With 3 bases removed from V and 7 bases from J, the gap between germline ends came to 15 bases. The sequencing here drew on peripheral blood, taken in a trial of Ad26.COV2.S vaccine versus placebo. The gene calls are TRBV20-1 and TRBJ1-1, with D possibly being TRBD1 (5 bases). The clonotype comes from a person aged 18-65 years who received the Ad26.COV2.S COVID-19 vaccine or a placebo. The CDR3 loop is CSASDGGGNEAFF. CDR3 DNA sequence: TGCAGTGCTAGTGATGGGGGGGGAAATGAAGCTTTCTTT.